The next 3 T cell receptor beta chains were all read from a single sample in a study of patients and donors after allogeneic stem cell transplantation. TCRdb reprocessed the RT-PCR reads with MiXCR, giving one entry per CDR3 protein. The data hold about 960,000 distinct CDR3 sequences, with about a sixth observed a single time. Sequencing was done on a sample of blood, either unsorted or a sorted T cell fraction (not recorded which). These receptors were obtained from a human donor who was either an allogeneic HSCT recipient or a stem cell or donor lymphocyte infusion donor (not recorded which). It is not recorded whose cells these are; they may come from a transplant donor.

The chain combines TRBV5-6 with TRBJ1-1, with D hard to call. V was pared by 6 bases and J by 4 bases, with 10 bases between. The CDR3 contains 12 residues. Germline loops: CDR1 SGHDT, CDR2 YYEEEE. The CDR3 DNA reads as TGTGCCAGCACCTCAGTAAGCACTGAAGCTTTCTTT. Translated: CASTSVSTEAFF.

J is TRBJ2-5 and V is TRBV20-1; TRBD1 aligns across 8 bases. This CDR3 region has 13 residues. Germline CDR1 is DFQATT and CDR2 is SNEGSKA (reference sequence). The V and J ends lost 2 bases and 4 bases, in that order; junction bases with no gene match: 3. The CDR3 protein is CSARRQGTETQYF. CDR3 DNA sequence: TGCAGTGCTAGAAGACAGGGGACAGAGACCCAGTACTTC.

This clonotype has only a few counts. The V gene is TRBV5-1, the J gene TRBJ2-1; no clear D. CDR3 size: 15 residues. V lost 0 bases, J lost 5 bases, and 12 bases lay in between. Germline V CDR1 and CDR2: SGHRS, YFSETQ. The CDR3 DNA is TGCGCCAGCAGCTTGGGTGGGTTTACAAACAATGAGCAGTTCTTC. Its protein product is CASSLGGFTNNEQFF.